This T cell receptor beta chain came from a study of blood T cell repertoires in COVID-19. Looking at the study overall: Samples of COVID-19 (acute and convalescent) were obtained from the United States, Italy and Spain. The cDNA or gDNA used as material had been derived from T cells, B-cell-depleted T cells, or PBMCs.

Looked up from germline, CDR1 is MDHEN and CDR2 is SYDVKM. The CDR3 totals 14 residues. Trimming took 8 bases from V and 1 from J, leaving 12 bases between them. Authors' data handling: Estimates of nucleated cell counts were drawn from the amplification of reference gene primers. Libraries were prepared by immunoSEQ multiplex PCR; TCRdb keeps only in-frame clonotypes and omits some of them. V, J and clone size reflect that table, while D and trimming were determined from the DNA. The table lists roughly 14,000 clones, roughly 85% of them singletons. Specimen: peripheral blood. This TCR came from a human donor with active COVID-19. The donor label of this sample is uncertain. The chain joins TRBV28 to TRBJ2-4; D perhaps matches TRBD2 (5 bases). CDR3 bases: TGTGCCAGCCATGGCGGGTCCGCCAAAAACATTCAGTACTTC. It encodes CASHGGSAKNIQYF.